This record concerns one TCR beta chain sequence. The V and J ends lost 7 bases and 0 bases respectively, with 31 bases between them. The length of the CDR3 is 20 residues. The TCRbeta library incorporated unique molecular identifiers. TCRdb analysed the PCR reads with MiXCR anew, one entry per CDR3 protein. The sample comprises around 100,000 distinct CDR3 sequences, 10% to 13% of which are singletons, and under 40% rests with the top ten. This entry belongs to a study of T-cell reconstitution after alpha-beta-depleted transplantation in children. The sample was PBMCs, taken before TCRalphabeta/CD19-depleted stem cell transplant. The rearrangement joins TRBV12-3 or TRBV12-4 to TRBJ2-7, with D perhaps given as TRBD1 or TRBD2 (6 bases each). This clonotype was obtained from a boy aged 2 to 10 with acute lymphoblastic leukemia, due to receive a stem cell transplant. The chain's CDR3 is CASNTVGRGPGTRGSYEQYF. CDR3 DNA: TGTGCCAGCAACACGGTGGGCAGGGGCCCCGGGACTCGGGGCTCCTACGAGCAGTACTTC.